This TCR beta chain is from a study of T cell repertoires in ileal Crohn's disease. The wider study: M6 samples are neoterminal ileum biopsies from postoperative colonoscopy.

The CDR3 totals 17 residues. Germline-derived CDR1 and CDR2 are MGHRA and YSYEKL. J gave up 10 bases and V 4 bases, and 14 bases lay outside the gene matches. Sequenced by immunoSEQ multiplex PCR; TCRdb stores in-frame clones only, minus some. The sample lists 7,500 to 9,500 clones; roughly 78% were seen once. The time point: neoterminal ileum biopsy at postoperative endoscopy, about 6 months after surgery. What was sequenced was ileal tissue. The source of this sequence is an adult with Crohn's disease. V usage is TRBV4-1 and J usage is TRBJ2-1; 12 nucleotides align to TRBD1. CDR3 nucleotides: TGCGCCAGCAGCCCTTCGATCGGGGGACAGGGGGCAGGGGAGCAGTTCTTC. Its protein product is CASSPSIGGQGAGEQFF.